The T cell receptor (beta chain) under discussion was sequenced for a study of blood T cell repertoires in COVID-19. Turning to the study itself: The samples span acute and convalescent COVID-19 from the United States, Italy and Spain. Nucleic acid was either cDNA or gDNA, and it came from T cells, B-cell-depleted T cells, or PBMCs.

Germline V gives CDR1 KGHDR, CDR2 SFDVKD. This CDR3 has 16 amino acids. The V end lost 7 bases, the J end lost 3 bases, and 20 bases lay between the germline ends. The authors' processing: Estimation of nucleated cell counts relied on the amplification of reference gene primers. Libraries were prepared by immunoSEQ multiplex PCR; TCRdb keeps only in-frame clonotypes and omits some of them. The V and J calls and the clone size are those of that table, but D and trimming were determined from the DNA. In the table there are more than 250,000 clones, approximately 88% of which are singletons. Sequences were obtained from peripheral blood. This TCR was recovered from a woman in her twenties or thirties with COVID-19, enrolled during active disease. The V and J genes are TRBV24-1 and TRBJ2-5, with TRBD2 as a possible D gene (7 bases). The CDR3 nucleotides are TGTGCCACCAGCTACGGGGGGCTAGGGGGTAAAGAGACCCAGTACTTC. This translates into CATSYGGLGGKETQYF.